This TCR beta chain was captured by sequencing in a study of lymphopenia after photon versus proton radiotherapy. Whole-study findings and limits: A bigger post-nadir fall in TCR diversity correlated inversely with survival time in deceased patients. Post-nadir diversity loss with photons came from oligoclonal expansion, particularly CD8+ Temra cells.

Sequencing used immunoSEQ multiplex PCR; TCRdb keeps in-frame clones, though not all of them. The top ten clones hold 2.9% of a sample with about 20,000 clones, about 83% of them seen once. Details on this clone: Antigen: not known.

The receptor comes from a woman aged 50 to 65 with pancreatic cancer. The sample consisted of peripheral blood, taken from a patient treated with photon-based radiotherapy.

This CDR3 reads CASSKGLAGDNTDTQYF. The CDR3 DNA reads TGTGCCAGTAGTAAGGGACTAGCGGGAGACAACACAGATACGCAGTATTTT. This chain links TRBV19 with TRBJ2-3; 14 bases are shared with TRBD2. The germline gives CDR1 LNHDA, CDR2 SQIVND (reference sequence). Losses at the gene ends were 4 bases for V and 2 bases for J; bases not matched to a gene: 5. This CDR3 contains 17 residues.